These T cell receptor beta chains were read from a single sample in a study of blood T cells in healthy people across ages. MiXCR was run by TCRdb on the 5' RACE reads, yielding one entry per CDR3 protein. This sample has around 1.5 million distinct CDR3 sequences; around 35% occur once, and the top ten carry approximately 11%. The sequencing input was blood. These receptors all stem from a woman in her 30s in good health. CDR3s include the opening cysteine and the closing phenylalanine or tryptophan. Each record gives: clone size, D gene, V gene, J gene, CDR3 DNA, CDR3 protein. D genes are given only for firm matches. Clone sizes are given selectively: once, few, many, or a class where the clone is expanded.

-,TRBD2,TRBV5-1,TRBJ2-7,TGCGCCAGCAGCTTGCGAGCGGGGGGGTTTGCAGATTCCCACGAGCAGTACTTC,CASSLRAGGFADSHEQYF
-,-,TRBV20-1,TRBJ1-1,TGCAGTGCTAGAGATCTTCAGGGACTGAACACTGAAGCTTTCTTT,CSARDLQGLNTEAFF
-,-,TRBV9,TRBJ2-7,TGTGCCAGCAGCGCATCTGTTAGAAGAGGCGACGAGCAGTACTTC,CASSASVRRGDEQYF
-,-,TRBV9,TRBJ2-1,TGTGCCAGCAGCGCGACCCGGCATGAGCAGTTCTTC,CASSATRHEQFF
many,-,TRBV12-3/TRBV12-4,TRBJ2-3,TGTGCCAGCAGGGAAACTAGCCCCGGCCCCACAGATACGCAGTATTTT,CASRETSPGPTDTQYF
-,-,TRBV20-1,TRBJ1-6,TGCAGTGCTAGAGATGAGAGGAGCTCCTATAATTCACCCCTCCACTTT,CSARDERSSYNSPLHF
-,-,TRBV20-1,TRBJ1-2,TGCAGTGCTAGTTGGGGCGGTGGCTATGGCTACACCTTC,CSASWGGGYGYTF
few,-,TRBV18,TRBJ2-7,TGTGCCAGCTCACCAGGGACGACCCATAACGAGCAGTACTTC,CASSPGTTHNEQYF
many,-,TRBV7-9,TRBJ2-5,TGTGCCAGCAGCTTGAGTCGAGGGGCAGAGACCCAGTACTTC,CASSLSRGAETQYF
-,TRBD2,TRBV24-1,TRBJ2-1,TGTGCCACCAGTGATTGGACTAGCGGGAGCCATGAGCAGTTCTTC,CATSDWTSGSHEQFF
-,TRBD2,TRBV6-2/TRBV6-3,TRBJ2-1,TGTGCCAGCAGCCGACTAGCGGGGGTCTCCTCCTACAATGAGCAGTTCTTC,CASSRLAGVSSYNEQFF
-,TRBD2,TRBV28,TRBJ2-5,TGTGCCAGCAGCCCCTTGCGAGCGGGATACAATGAGCAGTACTTC,CASSPLRAGYNEQYF
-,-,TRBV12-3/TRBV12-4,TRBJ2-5,TGTGCCAGCAGTCCCCAAGCGGTGTTTAAGAGAGGGGAGACCCAGTACTTC,CASSPQAVFKRGETQYF
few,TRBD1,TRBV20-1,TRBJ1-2,TGCAGTGCCCTACCCCCGGGACAGCATCAGAAATCCTACACCTTC,CSALPPGQHQKSYTF
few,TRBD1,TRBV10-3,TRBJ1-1,TGTGCCATATGGACAGGCTCGAACACTGAAGCTTTCTTT,CAIWTGSNTEAFF
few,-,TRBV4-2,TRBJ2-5,TGTGCCAGCAGTTACGCCCAAGGAGGGAGTGGGGGGCAAGAGACCCAGTACTTC,CASSYAQGGSGGQETQYF
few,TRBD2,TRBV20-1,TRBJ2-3,TGCAGTGCTAGATTTAGCGGGACACTCAGCACAGATACGCAGTATTTT,CSARFSGTLSTDTQYF
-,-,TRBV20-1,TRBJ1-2,TGCAGTGCTAGAGCCTTCCTAACTAAGATTCCGTATGGCCACACCTTC,CSARAFLTKIPYGHTF
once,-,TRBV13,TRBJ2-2,TGTGCCAGCAGCTCCGAACAGGGAGGTAACGGGGAGCTGTTTTTT,CASSSEQGGNGELFF
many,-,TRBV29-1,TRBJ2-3,TGCAGCGTCGCAGCGGATACGCAGTATTTT,CSVAADTQYF
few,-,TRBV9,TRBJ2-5,TGTGCCAGCAGCGTAGGCAGGACTCAAGAGACCCAGTACTTC,CASSVGRTQETQYF
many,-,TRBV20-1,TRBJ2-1,TGCAGTGCACCCCGGACAGACTCCTACAATGAGCAGTTCTTC,CSAPRTDSYNEQFF
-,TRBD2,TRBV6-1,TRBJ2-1,TGTGCCAGCAGTGAACAGGGACTAGCGGTCTACAATGAGCAGTTCTTC,CASSEQGLAVYNEQFF
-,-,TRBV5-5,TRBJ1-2,TGTGCCAGCAGCTACGGGAAGGGGTTCACCTTC,CASSYGKGFTF
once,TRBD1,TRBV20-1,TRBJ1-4,TGCAGTGCTAGATCCGGACAGGGGCTTGTTGAAAAACTGTTTTTT,CSARSGQGLVEKLFF
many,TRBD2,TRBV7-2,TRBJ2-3,TGTGCCAGCAGCTTCAGGGGACTAGCGGGGGGTGGCGCAGATACGCAGTATTTT,CASSFRGLAGGGADTQYF
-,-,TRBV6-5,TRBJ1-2,TGTGCCAGCAGTTACTCGAGGGGCATCCGCAACTATGGCTACACCTTC,CASSYSRGIRNYGYTF
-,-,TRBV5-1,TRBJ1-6,TGCGCCAGCAGCTTGGTTGGAGGACCCTCCAACAATTCACCCCTCCACTTT,CASSLVGGPSNNSPLHF
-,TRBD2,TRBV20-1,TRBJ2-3,TGCAGTACTAGAGAAAGGCGACTAGCGGGCCGTTTGACTAGCACAGATACGCAGTATTTT,CSTRERRLAGRLTSTDTQYF
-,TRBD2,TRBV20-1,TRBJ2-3,TGCAGTGCTAGATTCCCCTGGACTAGCGGTTCTGGCACAGATACGCAGTATTTT,CSARFPWTSGSGTDTQYF
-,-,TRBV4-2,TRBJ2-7,TGTGCCAGCAGCCAAGATCTGATAGCGTTCGACGAGCAGTACTTC,CASSQDLIAFDEQYF
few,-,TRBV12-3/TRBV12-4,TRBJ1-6,TGTGCCAGCAGTTTAGGGGTGAGGACAGTCGGATCACCCCTCCACTTT,CASSLGVRTVGSPLHF
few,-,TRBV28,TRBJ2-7,TGTGCCCACAGCACCCTCTCAGGGGCAAGTCCGTACGAGCAGTACTTC,CAHSTLSGASPYEQYF
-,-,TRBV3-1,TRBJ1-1,TGTGCCAGCAGCCAACACGACAGGAACACTGAAGCTTTCTTT,CASSQHDRNTEAFF
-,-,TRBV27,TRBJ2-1,TGTGCCAGCAGTTTGAGAGGGTTTTGGAATGAGCAGTTCTTC,CASSLRGFWNEQFF
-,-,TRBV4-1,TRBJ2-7,TGCGCCAGCAGCCATGGGGGGGCAGGGACTTACGAGCAGTACTTC,CASSHGGAGTYEQYF
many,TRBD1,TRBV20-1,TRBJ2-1,TGCAGTGCTAGAGATTCGACAGGGGGCAGTGGTAATGAGCAGTTCTTC,CSARDSTGGSGNEQFF
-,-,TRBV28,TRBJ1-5,TGTGCCAGCAGTTTTTACCGGGCGGGGCAGCCCCAGCATTTT,CASSFYRAGQPQHF
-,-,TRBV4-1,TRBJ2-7,TGCGCCAGCAGCCAAGCCGCCCAGTCCTCCTGCGAGCAGTACTTC,CASSQAAQSSCEQYF
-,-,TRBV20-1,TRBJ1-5,TGCAGTGCTAGAGGGAGCCCTTGGAAGGGGAATCAGCCCCAGCATTTT,CSARGSPWKGNQPQHF
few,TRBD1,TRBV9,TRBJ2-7,TGTGCCAGCAGCGCCGGGACAGGGGAGTCCGAGCAGTACTTC,CASSAGTGESEQYF
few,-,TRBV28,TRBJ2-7,TGTGCCAGCAGTCCCCCTTTAGGGGGCTACGAGCAGTACTTC,CASSPPLGGYEQYF
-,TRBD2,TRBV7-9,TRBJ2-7,TGTGCCAGTAGCCTGGCACTAGCGGGAGGGAACGAGCAGTACTTC,CASSLALAGGNEQYF
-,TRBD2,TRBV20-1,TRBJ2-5,TGCAGTGCTAGGTTGGGCGGGGGTGGGGAGACCCAGTACTTC,CSARLGGGGETQYF
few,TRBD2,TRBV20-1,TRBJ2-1,TGCAGTGCTAGACCCCTTCCGGGACTAGCGGGGTACAATGAGCAGTTCTTC,CSARPLPGLAGYNEQFF
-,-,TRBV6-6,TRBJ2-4,TGTGCCACGGCTCCCCGGGACACCCCCGTTCAGTGCTTC,CATAPRDTPVQCF
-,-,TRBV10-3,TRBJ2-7,TGTGCCATCAGGACCACAGATATCTCCTACGAGCAGTACTTC,CAIRTTDISYEQYF
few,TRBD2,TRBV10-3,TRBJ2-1,TGTGCCATCAGTACCGGGACTAGCGGGAGTGATGAGCAGTTCTTC,CAISTGTSGSDEQFF
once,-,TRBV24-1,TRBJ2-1,TGTGCCGACCCGAGGGAGCCTTACAATGAGCAGTTCTTC,CADPREPYNEQFF